The 21 T cell receptor beta chains listed next were all sequenced from one sample in a study of cytomegalovirus exposure and HLA in healthy donors. PCR involved 60 Vbeta and 13 Jbeta primers. TCRdb keeps only in-frame clones here, not all; method: immunoSEQ multiplex PCR. The sample has 150,000 to 200,000 clones; 78% are singletons. The sample consisted of PBMCs. Receptors were obtained from a female donor in good health and CMV-seronegative.

The chain employs TRBV10-3 and TRBJ2-3; 15 bases are a match to TRBD2. Trimming cost V 10 bases and J 5 bases; bases outside gene matches: 4. Germline assignment: CDR1 ENHRY and CDR2 SYGVKD. The CDR3 contains 14 residues. CDR3 in amino acids: CATGTSGRIDTQYF. Written as DNA, the CDR3 is TGTGCCACCGGGACTAGCGGGAGGATAGATACGCAGTATTTT.

This rearrangement joins TRBV11-3 to TRBJ2-1; 9 bases line up with TRBD1. After removal of 3 bases from V and 6 bases from J, the junction contained 6 bases not matched to a gene. CDR3 length equals 15 residues. Looked up from germline, CDR1 is SGHNT and CDR2 is YENEEA. The CDR3 sequence: CASSLRTGVVNEQFF. Here the CDR3 DNA reads TGTGCCAGCAGCTTGCGGACAGGGGTGGTCAATGAGCAGTTCTTC. The full variable domain, with the rest looked up from reference TRBV11-3 and TRBJ2-1, is EAGVVQSPRYKIIEKKQPVAFWCNPISGHNTLYWYLQNLGQGPELLIRYENEEAVDDSQLPKDRFSAERLKGVDSTLKIQPAELGDSAVYLCASSLRTGVVNEQFFGPGTRLTVL.

This clone was detected once. This chain links TRBV5-4 with TRBJ2-3, with D perhaps TRBD1 (6 bases). V dropped 3 bases and J dropped 1 base, with 9 bases sitting between them. The CDR3 loop spans 14 amino acids. Germline loops: CDR1 SGHNT, CDR2 YYREEE (reference sequence). CDR3 residues: CASSSRQGTDTQYF. The DNA for the CDR3 is TGTGCCAGCAGCTCACGACAGGGCACAGATACGCAGTATTTT.

The chain couples TRBV5-1 to TRBJ2-3; 8 bases fit TRBD2. The CDR3 loop spans 17 amino acids. Looked up from germline, CDR1 is SGHRS and CDR2 is YFSETQ. J gave up 1 base and V 0 bases, and 7 bases lay outside the gene matches. The CDR3 bases are TGCGCCAGCAGCTTGGTGGCTAGCGGGTTTGGCACAGATACGCAGTATTTT. It encodes CASSLVASGFGTDTQYF.

This clone showed up just once. The V and J genes are TRBV18 and TRBJ2-1; D remains ambiguous. V was pared by 6 bases and J by 8 bases, with 23 bases between. The length of the CDR3 is 16 residues. Germline-derived CDR1 and CDR2 are KGHSH and LQKENI. CDR3 DNA sequence: TGTGCCAGCTCTCCCGACTTCAAGCGCCTCGCCGATGAGCAGTTCTTC. This gives the protein CASSPDFKRLADEQFF.

This clone showed up just a few times. The chain employs TRBV4-1 and TRBJ1-2; no reliable D call. The V end was cut by 1 base, the J end by 4 bases, with 13 bases between. The CDR3 consists of 15 residues. Per the germline V gene, CDR1 is MGHRA and CDR2 is YSYEKL. The CDR3 loop reads CASSQVSDNSYGYTF. CDR3 DNA: TGCGCCAGCAGCCAAGTTAGTGACAACTCCTATGGCTACACCTTC.

The CDR3 spells CASSPRVNTEAFF. The CDR3 coding sequence is TGCGCCAGCAGCCCCAGGGTCAACACTGAAGCTTTCTTT. The chain carries TRBV5-1 and TRBJ1-1; D possibly corresponds to TRBD1 (5 bases). V gave up 4 bases and J gave up 2 bases, with 9 bases separating them. Germline V lookup: CDR1 SGHRS, CDR2 YFSETQ. The CDR3 has 13 amino acids.

The chain couples TRBV5-1 to TRBJ1-1, with 8 bases lining up with TRBD1. The CDR3 runs to 16 residues. The junction had 7 bases not matched to a gene; V was cut back by 3 bases and J by 0 bases. CDR1 is SGHRS and CDR2 is YFSETQ in the germline V gene. CDR3 in amino acids: CASSSTGTGMNTEAFF. In nucleotides, the CDR3 is TGCGCCAGCAGCTCGACCGGGACAGGCATGAACACTGAAGCTTTCTTT.

The V and J genes are TRBV28 and TRBJ2-7; 10 positions agree with TRBD1. There are 15 residues in the CDR3. J lost 5 bases, V lost 8 bases, and 12 bases had no gene match. The germline V gene encodes CDR1 MDHEN and CDR2 SYDVKM. This CDR3 reads CASRGGDRGVHEQYF. The CDR3 coding sequence is TGTGCCAGCCGGGGCGGGGACAGGGGTGTCCACGAGCAGTACTTC.

V usage is TRBV5-1 and J usage is TRBJ2-5; 8 bases are a match to TRBD1. Per the germline V gene, CDR1 is SGHRS and CDR2 is YFSETQ. The CDR3 length is 16 residues. V trimming: 4 bases; J trimming: 4 bases; junction bases outside the gene matches: 12. CDR3 sequence: CASSPGQGLQSETQYF. The CDR3 DNA reads as TGCGCCAGCAGCCCCGGACAGGGATTACAATCAGAGACCCAGTACTTC.

V usage is TRBV7-2 and J usage is TRBJ2-1; 14 nucleotides line up with TRBD2. J was trimmed by 7 bases and V by 4 bases; bases with no gene match: 3. The CDR3 is made up of 15 amino acids. Germline lookup yields CDR1 SGHTA and CDR2 FQGNSA. This CDR3 is CASSWGLAGANEQFF. CDR3 sequence (DNA): TGTGCCAGCAGCTGGGGACTAGCGGGGGCAAATGAGCAGTTCTTC. The full variable domain, rest sourced from reference TRBV7-2 and TRBJ2-1, is GAGVSQSPSNKVTEKGKDVELRCDPISGHTALYWYRQSLGQGLEFLIYFQGNSAPDKSGLPSDRFSAERTGGSVSTLTIQRTQQEDSAVYLCASSWGLAGANEQFFGPGTRLTVL.

Details on this clone: This specimen includes other DNA sequences encoding the same CDR3. The chain has TRBV6-5 and TRBJ1-1, with a weak D call TRBD1 (5 bases). Trimming stripped 4 bases from V and 4 bases from J, with 10 bases between. This CDR3 spans 13 amino acids. Germline CDR1 and CDR2: MNHEY and SVGAGI. DNA for the CDR3: TGTGCCAGCAGTTTGACGGGGGGCACTGAAGCTTTCTTT. It yields the protein CASSLTGGTEAFF.

The rearrangement joins TRBV19 to TRBJ2-2; 14 bases fit TRBD2. The CDR3 has 17 residues. Losses at the gene ends were 0 bases for V and 8 bases for J; bases not matched to a gene: 5. The germline V gene has CDR1 LNHDA and CDR2 SQIVND (reference sequence). CDR3 sequence: CASSIDGTSGSLGELFF. CDR3 DNA sequence: TGTGCCAGTAGTATAGATGGGACTAGCGGGAGTCTTGGGGAGCTGTTTTTT. Together with reference TRBV19 and TRBJ2-2, the CDR3 gives the full variable domain: DGGITQSPKYLFRKEGQNVTLSCEQNLNHDAMYWYRQDPGQGLRLIYYSQIVNDFQKGDIAEGYSVSREKKESFPLTVTSAQKNPTAFYLCASSIDGTSGSLGELFFGEGSRLTVL.

This sequence joins TRBV19 and TRBJ2-4; D unresolved. Trimming left V 7 bases short and J 9 bases short, with 19 bases between. The CDR3 totals 14 residues. Germline CDR1 is LNHDA and CDR2 is SQIVND (reference sequence). DNA for the CDR3: TGTGCCAGTACCCCGCGCGGTTCCGATCGCATTCAGTACTTC. This codes for CASTPRGSDRIQYF.

The chain combines TRBV28 with TRBJ2-7; D is perhaps TRBD2 (5 bases). The CDR3 is 15 amino acids. Germline V gives CDR1 MDHEN, CDR2 SYDVKM. Trimming pared 5 bases from V and 4 bases from J, leaving 18 bases between. This chain's CDR3 is CASSPGRGPAYEQYF. The CDR3 bases are TGTGCCAGCAGTCCTGGGAGAGGGCCTGCGTACGAGCAGTACTTC.

About this clone: An end of the junction differs from the germline gene, which may be a read error. The chain uses TRBV7-8 and TRBJ1-5; D is unresolved. CDR3 length: 15 residues. CDR1 and CDR2 from the germline V gene are SGHVS and FQNEAQ. CDR3 sequence: CASSPGVSFNRPQHF. Written as DNA, the CDR3 is TGTGCCAGCAGCCCCGGGGTTTCTTTCAATCGGCCCCAGCATTTT.

The chain recombines TRBV7-8 with TRBJ2-7; tentative D call: TRBD1 (5 bases). Trimming shortened V by 5 bases and J by 0 bases, and 20 bases separated the two germline ends. CDR1 is SGHVS and CDR2 is FQNEAQ in the germline V gene. The CDR3 contains 17 residues. The CDR3 coding sequence is TGTGCCAGCAGCGCAAGAACAGACAGATTTAGCTCCTACGAGCAGTACTTC. Its protein is CASSARTDRFSSYEQYF. Complete variable domain (other parts from reference TRBV7-8 and TRBJ2-7): GAGVSQSPRYKVAKRGQDVALRCDPISGHVSLFWYQQALGQGPEFLTYFQNEAQLDKSGLPSDRFFAERPEGSVSTLKIQRTQQEDSAVYLCASSARTDRFSSYEQYFGPGTRLTVT.

The rearrangement joins TRBV7-3 to TRBJ1-1, with D possibly TRBD1 on 6 matching bases. V was trimmed by 1 base and J by 4 bases, leaving 16 bases between them. This CDR3 has 16 amino acids. Per germline, CDR1 SGHTA and CDR2 FQGTGA. CDR3: CASSLMRQAGSTEAFF. As DNA, the CDR3 is TGTGCCAGCAGCTTAATGAGACAGGCCGGCAGCACTGAAGCTTTCTTT.

The V call is TRBV9, the J call TRBJ2-2; TRBD2 aligns across 7 bases. Trimming cost V 0 bases and J 2 bases; bases outside gene matches: 4. The CDR3 is 16 amino acids. CDR1 SGDLS and CDR2 YYNGEE come from the germline V gene. CDR3 sequence reads: CASSVGMTSNTGELFF. The CDR3 DNA is TGTGCCAGCAGCGTAGGCATGACTAGCAACACCGGGGAGCTGTTTTTT. Complete variable domain (other parts from reference TRBV9 and TRBJ2-2): DSGVTQTPKHLITATGQRVTLRCSPRSGDLSVYWYQQSLDQGLQFLIQYYNGEERAKGNILERFSAQQFPDLHSELNLSSLELGDSALYFCASSVGMTSNTGELFFGEGSRLTVL.

The chain recombines TRBV6-1 with TRBJ2-2; 7 bases are shared with TRBD2. Looked up from germline, CDR1 is MNHNS and CDR2 is SASEGT. CDR3 length: 15 residues. After removal of 7 bases from V and 4 bases from J, the junction contained 9 bases not matched to a gene. CDR3 bases: TGTGCCAGCAATTGGGGGGGGTGGGGCACCGGGGAGCTGTTTTTT. This gives the protein CASNWGGWGTGELFF.

A word on this clone: One end of the junction does not line up with germline, which may come from a read error. This rearrangement joins TRBV7-9 to TRBJ2-7; the match to TRBD1 covers 8 bases. The CDR3 is 14 residues long. In germline, CDR1 is SEHNR, CDR2 FQNEAQ (reference sequence). The DNA of the CDR3 is TGTTCCAGCAGCACCGGACAGGGTAGCTACGAGCAGTACTTC. Its translation: CSSSTGQGSYEQYF. The full variable domain, rest sourced from reference TRBV7-9 and TRBJ2-7, is DTGVSQNPRHKITKRGQNVTFRCDPISEHNRLYWYRQTLGQGPEFLTYFQNEAQLEKSRLLSDRFSAERPKGSFSTLEIQRTEQGDSAMYLCSSSTGQGSYEQYFGPGTRLTVT.